This T cell receptor beta chain emerged from a study of blood T cell repertoires in COVID-19. The overall study: The United States, Italy and Spain supplied acute and convalescent COVID-19 samples. Sources were T cells, B-cell-depleted T cells, or PBMCs; the material itself was cDNA or gDNA.

Here immunoSEQ multiplex PCR was the method, and the copy in TCRdb shows in-frame clones only, minus some. The sample includes 250,000 to 300,000 clones, roughly 85% seen only once; the top ten take roughly 9.6%. CDR3 length equals 15 residues. V shed 2 bases, J shed 1 base, and the junction held 5 bases outside the gene matches. The germline V gene encodes CDR1 SGHRS and CDR2 YFSETQ. Sequenced input: peripheral blood. The chain combines TRBV5-1 with TRBJ1-1, with 7 bases aligning to TRBD1. The sequence derives from a woman aged 65 to 85 with acute or convalescent COVID-19. The DNA of the CDR3 is TGCGCCAGCAGCTTACAGGGGCTAGAGAACACTGAAGCTTTCTTT. It specifies CASSLQGLENTEAFF. The full variable domain, with the rest looked up from reference TRBV5-1 and TRBJ1-1, is KAGVTQTPRYLIKTRGQQVTLSCSPISGHRSVSWYQQTPGQGLQFLFEYFSETQRNKGNFPGRFSGRQFSNSRSEMNVSTLELGDSALYLCASSLQGLENTEAFFGQGTRLTVV.